This TCR beta chain was obtained from a study of CD8 T cells in ankylosing spondylitis. Study-wide results and limits: Characteristic, it appeared, of ankylosing spondylitis blood was a TCR beta motif of fewer than 10 highly homologous variants.

This clonotype was found a few times. What it binds is unknown. MiXCR, run by TCRdb on the 5' RACE reads, gives a single entry per CDR3 protein. Seen here are 85,000 to 100,000 distinct CDR3 sequences, over 6.5% observed once, and the top ten hold around 10%. Germline values: CDR1 SEHNR, CDR2 FQNEAQ (reference sequence). The germline V and J ends were trimmed by 5 bases and 3 bases, with 16 bases remaining between them. This CDR3 contains 16 residues. The chain couples TRBV7-9 to TRBJ2-2, with D possibly TRBD1 on 7 matching bases. The receptor was isolated from a male donor with ankylosing spondylitis or in good health (not recorded which). Sequenced: blood, either unsorted or a sorted T cell fraction (not recorded which). The CDR3 spells CASSPQGRRDTGELFF. The CDR3 DNA reads TGTGCCAGCAGCCCACAGGGGAGGCGGGACACCGGGGAGCTGTTTTTT.